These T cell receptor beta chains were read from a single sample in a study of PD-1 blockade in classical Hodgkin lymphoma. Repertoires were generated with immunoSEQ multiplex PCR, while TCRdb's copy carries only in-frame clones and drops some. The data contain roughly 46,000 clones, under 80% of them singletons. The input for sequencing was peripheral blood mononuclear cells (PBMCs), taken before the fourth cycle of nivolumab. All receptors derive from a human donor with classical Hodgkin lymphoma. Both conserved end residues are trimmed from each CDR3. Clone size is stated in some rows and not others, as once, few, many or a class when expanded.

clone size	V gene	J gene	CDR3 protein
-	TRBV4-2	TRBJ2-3	ASSQVSGRALTDTQY
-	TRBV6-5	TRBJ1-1	ASSYSRTAWGEAF
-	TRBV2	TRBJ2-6	ARGDFFSGANVLT
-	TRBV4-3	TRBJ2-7	ASSPRQGRGQQY
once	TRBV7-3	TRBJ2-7	ASSPLGTGVTYEQY
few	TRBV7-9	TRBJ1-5	ASSLGPNQPQH
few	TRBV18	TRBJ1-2	ASSPYGGYDGGYT
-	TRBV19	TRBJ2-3	ASSGRTSGITDTQY
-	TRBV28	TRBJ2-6	ASSMGQLLFSSSGANVLT
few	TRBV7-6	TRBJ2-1	ASSSRDSSYNEQF
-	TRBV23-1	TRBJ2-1	ASSQPPGSPRNEQF
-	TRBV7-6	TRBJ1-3	ASSLSSGNTIY
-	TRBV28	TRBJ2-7	ASSYAGTGGYLYEQY
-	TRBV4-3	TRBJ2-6	ASSQDVLASYFSGANVLT
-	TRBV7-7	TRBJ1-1	ASSLSRRDMNTEAF
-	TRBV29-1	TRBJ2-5	SVVQGSETQY
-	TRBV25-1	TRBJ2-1	ASSEIGEGRANNEQF
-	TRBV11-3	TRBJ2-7	ASSLETHEQY
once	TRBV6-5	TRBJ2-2	ASSGDRGGELF
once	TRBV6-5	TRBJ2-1	ASSYSFGSGNEQF
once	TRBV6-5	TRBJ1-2	ASSYSRDRLLYGYT
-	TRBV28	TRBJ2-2	ASSLTGGGELF
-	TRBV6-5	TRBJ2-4	ASGLLTVEKNIQY
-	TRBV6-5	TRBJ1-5	ASSYRQVHSNQPQH
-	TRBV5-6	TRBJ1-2	ASSLGTDYGYT
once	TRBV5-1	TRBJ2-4	ASSPGQGSGGLAKNIQY
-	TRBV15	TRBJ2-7	ATSSRAGVLHEQY